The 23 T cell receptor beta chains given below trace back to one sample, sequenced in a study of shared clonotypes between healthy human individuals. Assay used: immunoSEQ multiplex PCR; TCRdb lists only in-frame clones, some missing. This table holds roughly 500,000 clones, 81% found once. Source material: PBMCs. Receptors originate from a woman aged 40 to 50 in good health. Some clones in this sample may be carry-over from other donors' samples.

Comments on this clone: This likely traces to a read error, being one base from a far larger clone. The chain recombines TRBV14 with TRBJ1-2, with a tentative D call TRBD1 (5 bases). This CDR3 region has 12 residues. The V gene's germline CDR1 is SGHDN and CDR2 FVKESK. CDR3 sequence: CGSSQGAFGYTF. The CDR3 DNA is TGTGGCAGCAGCCAAGGGGCTTTTGGCTACACCTTC.

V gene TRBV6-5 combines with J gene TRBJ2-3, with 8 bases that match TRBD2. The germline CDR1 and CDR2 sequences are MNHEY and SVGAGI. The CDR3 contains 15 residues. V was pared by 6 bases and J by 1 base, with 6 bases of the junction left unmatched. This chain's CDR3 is CASSLLAEGTDTQYF. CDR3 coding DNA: TGTGCCAGCAGCCTACTAGCGGAAGGCACAGATACGCAGTATTTT.

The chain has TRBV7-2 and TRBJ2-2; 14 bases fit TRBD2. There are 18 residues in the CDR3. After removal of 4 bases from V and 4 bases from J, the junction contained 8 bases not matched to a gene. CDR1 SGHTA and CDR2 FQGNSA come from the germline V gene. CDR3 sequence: CASSSHAGLAGVTGELFF. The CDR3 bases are TGTGCCAGCAGCTCCCATGCGGGACTAGCGGGAGTCACCGGGGAGCTGTTTTTT.

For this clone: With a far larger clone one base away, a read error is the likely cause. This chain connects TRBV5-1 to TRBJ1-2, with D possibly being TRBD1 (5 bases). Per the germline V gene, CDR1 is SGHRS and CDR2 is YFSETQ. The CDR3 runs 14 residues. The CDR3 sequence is CAISLGTSHDGYTF. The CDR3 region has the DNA TGCGCCATCAGCTTGGGGACCTCACATGATGGCTACACCTTC.

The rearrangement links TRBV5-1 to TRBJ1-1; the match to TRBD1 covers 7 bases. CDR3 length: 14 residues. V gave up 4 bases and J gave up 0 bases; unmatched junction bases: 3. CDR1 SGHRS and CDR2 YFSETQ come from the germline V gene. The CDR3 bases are TGCGCCAGCAGCGCCAGGGGGATGAACACTGAAGCTTTCTTT. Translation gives CASSARGMNTEAFF.

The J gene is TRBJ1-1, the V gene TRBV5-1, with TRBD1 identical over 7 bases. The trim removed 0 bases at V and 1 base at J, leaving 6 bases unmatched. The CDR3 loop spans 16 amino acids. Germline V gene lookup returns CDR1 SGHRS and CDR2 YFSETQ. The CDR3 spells CASSLGVRTGNTEAFF. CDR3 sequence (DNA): TGCGCCAGCAGCTTGGGGGTAAGGACAGGGAACACTGAAGCTTTCTTT.

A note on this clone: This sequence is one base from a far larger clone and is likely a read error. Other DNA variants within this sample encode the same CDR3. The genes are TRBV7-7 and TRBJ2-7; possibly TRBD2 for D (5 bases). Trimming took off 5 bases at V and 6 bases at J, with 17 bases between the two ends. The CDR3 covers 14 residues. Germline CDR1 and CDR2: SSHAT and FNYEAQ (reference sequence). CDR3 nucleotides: TGTGCCAGCAGCCTACAACCGGGGTCGAGCGAGCAGTACTTC. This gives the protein CASSLQPGSSEQYF.

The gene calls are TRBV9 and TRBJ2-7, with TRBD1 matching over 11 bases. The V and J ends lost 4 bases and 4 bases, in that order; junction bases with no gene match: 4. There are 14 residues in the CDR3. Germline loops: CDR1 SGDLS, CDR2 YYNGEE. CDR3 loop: CASSYWDRGYEQYF. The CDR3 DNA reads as TGTGCCAGCAGCTACTGGGACAGGGGGTACGAGCAGTACTTC.

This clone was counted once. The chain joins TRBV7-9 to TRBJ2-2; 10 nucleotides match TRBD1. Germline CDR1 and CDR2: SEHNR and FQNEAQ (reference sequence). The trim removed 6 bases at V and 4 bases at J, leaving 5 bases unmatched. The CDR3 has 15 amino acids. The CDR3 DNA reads TGTGCCAGCAGTGGAGGGACAGGGGCCACCGGGGAGCTGTTTTTT. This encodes CASSGGTGATGELFF.

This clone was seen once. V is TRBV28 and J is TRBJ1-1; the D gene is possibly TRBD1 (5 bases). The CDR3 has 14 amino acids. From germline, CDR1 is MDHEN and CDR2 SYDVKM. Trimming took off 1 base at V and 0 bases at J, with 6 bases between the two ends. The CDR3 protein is CASSLSQVNTEAFF. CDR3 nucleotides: TGTGCCAGCAGTTTATCACAGGTGAACACTGAAGCTTTCTTT.

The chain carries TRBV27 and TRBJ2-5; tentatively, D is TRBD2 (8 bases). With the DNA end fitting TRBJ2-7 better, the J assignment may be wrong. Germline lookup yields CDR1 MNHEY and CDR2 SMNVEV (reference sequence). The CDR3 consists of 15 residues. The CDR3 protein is CASSLAGTEAYEQYF. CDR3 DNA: TGTGCCAGCAGCTTAGCGGGGACAGAAGCCTACGAGCAGTACTTC.

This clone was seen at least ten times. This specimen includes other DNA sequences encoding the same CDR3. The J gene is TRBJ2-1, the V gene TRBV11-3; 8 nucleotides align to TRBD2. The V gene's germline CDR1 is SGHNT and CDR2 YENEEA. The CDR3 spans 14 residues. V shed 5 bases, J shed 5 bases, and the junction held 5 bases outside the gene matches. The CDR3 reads CASSLSGADNEQFF. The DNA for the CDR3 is TGTGCCAGCAGCCTTAGCGGGGCGGACAATGAGCAGTTCTTC.

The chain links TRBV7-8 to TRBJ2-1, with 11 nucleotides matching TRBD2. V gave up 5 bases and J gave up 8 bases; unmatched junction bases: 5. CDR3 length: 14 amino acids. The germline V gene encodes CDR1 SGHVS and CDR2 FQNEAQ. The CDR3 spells CASSPGLAAYEQFF. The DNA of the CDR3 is TGTGCCAGCAGCCCGGGACTAGCGGCCTATGAGCAGTTCTTC.

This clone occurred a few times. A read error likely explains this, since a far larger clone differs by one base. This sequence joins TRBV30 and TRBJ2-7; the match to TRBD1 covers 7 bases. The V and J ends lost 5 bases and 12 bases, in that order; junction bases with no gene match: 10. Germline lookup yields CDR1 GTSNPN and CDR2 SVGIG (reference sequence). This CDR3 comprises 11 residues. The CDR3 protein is CAWGPMDRMYF. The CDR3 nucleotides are TGTGCCTGGGGCCCGATGGACAGGATGTACTTC.

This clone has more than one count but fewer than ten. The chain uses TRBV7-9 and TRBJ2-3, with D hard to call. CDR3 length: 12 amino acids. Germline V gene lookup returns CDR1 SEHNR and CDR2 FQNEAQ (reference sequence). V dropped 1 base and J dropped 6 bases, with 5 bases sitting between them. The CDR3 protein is CASSLDGDTQYF. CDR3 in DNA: TGTGCCAGCAGCTTAGACGGGGATACGCAGTATTTT.

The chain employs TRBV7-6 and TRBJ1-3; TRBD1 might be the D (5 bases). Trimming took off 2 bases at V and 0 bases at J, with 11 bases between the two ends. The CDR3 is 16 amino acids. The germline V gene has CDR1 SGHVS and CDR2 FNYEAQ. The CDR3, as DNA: TGTGCCAGCAGCTTAATGATGGGGGACTCTGGAAACACCATATATTTT. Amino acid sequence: CASSLMMGDSGNTIYF.

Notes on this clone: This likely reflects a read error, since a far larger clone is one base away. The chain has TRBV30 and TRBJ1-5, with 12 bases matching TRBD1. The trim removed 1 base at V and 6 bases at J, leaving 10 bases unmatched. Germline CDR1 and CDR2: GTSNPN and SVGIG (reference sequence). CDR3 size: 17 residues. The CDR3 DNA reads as TGTGCCTGGAGTGCCCTCGGGGGACAGGGGGCGGGTCAGCCCCAGCATTTT. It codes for CAWSALGGQGAGQPQHF.

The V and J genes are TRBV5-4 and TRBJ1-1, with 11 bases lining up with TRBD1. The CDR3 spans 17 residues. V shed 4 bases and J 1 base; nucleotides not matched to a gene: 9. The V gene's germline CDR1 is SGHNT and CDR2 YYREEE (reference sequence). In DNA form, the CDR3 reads TGTGCCAGCAGCCCCGGGACAGGGGGTATAAAGAACACTGAAGCTTTCTTT. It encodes CASSPGTGGIKNTEAFF.

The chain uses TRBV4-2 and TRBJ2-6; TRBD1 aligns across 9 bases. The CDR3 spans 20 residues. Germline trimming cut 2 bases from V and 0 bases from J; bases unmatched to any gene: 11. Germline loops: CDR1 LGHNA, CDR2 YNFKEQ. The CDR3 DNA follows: TGTGCCAGCAGCCAATCTTCCGGGACAGGGCAATTCTCTGGGGCCAACGTCCTGACTTTC. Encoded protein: CASSQSSGTGQFSGANVLTF.

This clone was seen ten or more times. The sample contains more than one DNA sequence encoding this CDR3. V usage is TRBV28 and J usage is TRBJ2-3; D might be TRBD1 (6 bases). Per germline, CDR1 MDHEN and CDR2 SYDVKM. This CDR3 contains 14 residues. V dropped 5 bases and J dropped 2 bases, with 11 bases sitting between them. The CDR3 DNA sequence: TGTGCCAGCAGTAGGGGGACCATCACAGATACGCAGTATTTT. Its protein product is CASSRGTITDTQYF.

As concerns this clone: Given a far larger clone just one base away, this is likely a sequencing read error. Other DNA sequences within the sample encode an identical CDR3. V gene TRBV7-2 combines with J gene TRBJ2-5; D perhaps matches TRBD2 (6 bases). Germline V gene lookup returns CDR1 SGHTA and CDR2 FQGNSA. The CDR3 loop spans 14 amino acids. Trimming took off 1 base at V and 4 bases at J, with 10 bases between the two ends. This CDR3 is CASSLVGLAETQYF. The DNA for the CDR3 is TGTGCCAGCAGCTTAGTGGGACTTGCAGAGACCCAGTACTTC.

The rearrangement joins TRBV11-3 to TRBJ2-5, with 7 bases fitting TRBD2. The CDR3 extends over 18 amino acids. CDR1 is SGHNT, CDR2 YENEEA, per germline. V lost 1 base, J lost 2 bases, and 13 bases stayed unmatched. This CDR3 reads CASSLGGVGPGLQETQYF. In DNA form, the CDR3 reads TGTGCCAGCAGCTTAGGTGGAGTGGGGCCGGGACTACAAGAGACCCAGTACTTC.

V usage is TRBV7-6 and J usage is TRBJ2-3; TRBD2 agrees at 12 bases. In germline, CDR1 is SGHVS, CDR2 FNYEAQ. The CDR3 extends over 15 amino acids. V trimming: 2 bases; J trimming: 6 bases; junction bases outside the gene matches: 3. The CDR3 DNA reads TGTGCCAGCAGCTTATTACTAGCGGGAGGTGATACGCAGTATTTT. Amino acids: CASSLLLAGGDTQYF.